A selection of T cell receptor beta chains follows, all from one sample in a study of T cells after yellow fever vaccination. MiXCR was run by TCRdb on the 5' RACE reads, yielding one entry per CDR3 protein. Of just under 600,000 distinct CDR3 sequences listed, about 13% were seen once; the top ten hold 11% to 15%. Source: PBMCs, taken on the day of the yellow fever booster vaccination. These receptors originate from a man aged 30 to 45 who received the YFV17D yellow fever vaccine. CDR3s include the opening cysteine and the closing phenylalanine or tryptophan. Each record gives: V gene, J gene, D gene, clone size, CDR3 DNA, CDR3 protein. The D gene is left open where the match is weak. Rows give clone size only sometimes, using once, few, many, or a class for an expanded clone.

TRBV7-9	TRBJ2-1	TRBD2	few	TGTGCCAGCAGCCCCGAGGGGCTAGCGGGGATCTTC	CASSPEGLAGIF
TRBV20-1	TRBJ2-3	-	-	TGCAGTGCTAGATCGCGGGAAGGGGTAGATACGCAGTATTTT	CSARSREGVDTQYF
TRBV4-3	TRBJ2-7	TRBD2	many	TGCGCCAGCAGCCAAGGGCGGGAGATTCGTTCCGAGCAGTACTTC	CASSQGREIRSEQYF
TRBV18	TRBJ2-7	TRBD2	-	TGTGCCAGCTCACCGCTAGCGGGGGCGGAGAACGAGCAGTACTTC	CASSPLAGAENEQYF
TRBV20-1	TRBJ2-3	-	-	TGCAGTGCTAGGAAACAGTCTGGCACAGATACGCAGTATTTT	CSARKQSGTDTQYF
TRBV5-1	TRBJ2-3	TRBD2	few	TGCGCCAGCAGCTTCCGGACTAGCGGGGTAAACGCAGATACGCAGTATTTT	CASSFRTSGVNADTQYF
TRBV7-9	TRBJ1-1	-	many	TGTGCCAGCAGCTTAGGGGTGGCCGAAGAAGCTTTCTTT	CASSLGVAEEAFF
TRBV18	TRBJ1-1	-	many	TGTGCCAGCTCACCCTGGGGCACTGAAGCTTTCTTT	CASSPWGTEAFF
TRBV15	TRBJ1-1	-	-	TGTGCCACCAGCAGAGTCGGGGCTGAAGCTTTCTTT	CATSRVGAEAFF
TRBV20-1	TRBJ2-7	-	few	TGCAGTGCCTTCGACCACGAGCAGTACTTC	CSAFDHEQYF
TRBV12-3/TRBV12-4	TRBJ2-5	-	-	TGCGCAAAGGGAACAGGAGGAGTTCAAGAGACCCAGTACTTC	CAKGTGGVQETQYF
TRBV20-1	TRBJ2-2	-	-	TGCAGTGCTAGGTCCGGTGGTCGGGCAACCGGGGAGCTGTTTTTT	CSARSGGRATGELFF
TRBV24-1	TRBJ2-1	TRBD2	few	TGTGCCACCAGTGATCCGACTAGCGGGAGATCCGATGAGCAGTTCTTC	CATSDPTSGRSDEQFF
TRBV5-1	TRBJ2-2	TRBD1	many	TGCGCCAGCAGCCTGCCAGGGGGCGCAACCGGGGAGCTGTTTTTT	CASSLPGGATGELFF
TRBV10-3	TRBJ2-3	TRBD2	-	TGTGCCATCAGTGCAGCGGGAAGGACAGATACGCAGTATTTT	CAISAAGRTDTQYF
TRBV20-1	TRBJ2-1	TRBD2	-	TGCTGTGCTAGAGATCAGACTAGCGGAGGGCACAATGAGCAGTTCTTC	CCARDQTSGGHNEQFF
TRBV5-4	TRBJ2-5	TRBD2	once	TGTGCCAGCAGCTTGGATCTAGCGGTCCTCGGGGCCCAGTACTTC	CASSLDLAVLGAQYF
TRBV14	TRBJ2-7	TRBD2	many	TGTGCCAGCAGCCCCCTTGGGGAGGGCAGCTCCTACGAGCAGTACTTC	CASSPLGEGSSYEQYF
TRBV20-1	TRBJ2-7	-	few	TGCAGTGCTAGTATAGGGGTCGAGCAGTACTTC	CSASIGVEQYF
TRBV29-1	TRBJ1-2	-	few	TGCAGCGTTGTTGACCCCATAGGTGGCTACACCTTC	CSVVDPIGGYTF
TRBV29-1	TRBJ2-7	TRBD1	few	TGCAGCGTTGACCAGACAGGGTTCGACGAGCAGTACTTC	CSVDQTGFDEQYF
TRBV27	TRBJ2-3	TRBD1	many	TGTGCCAGCAGTCCGGGAAGGGGGCGCGCAGATACGCAGTATTTT	CASSPGRGRADTQYF
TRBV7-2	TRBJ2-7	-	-	TGTGCCAGCAGCTTAGTGGGCCCCAAGTACTTC	CASSLVGPKYF
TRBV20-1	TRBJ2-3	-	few	TGCAGTGCTGGGAGGGGGAGGGGCGGCACAGATACGCAGTATTTT	CSAGRGRGGTDTQYF
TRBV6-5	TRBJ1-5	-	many	TGTGCCAGCAGTTTGGACGGGGGAGGCAATCAGCCCCAGCATTTT	CASSLDGGGNQPQHF
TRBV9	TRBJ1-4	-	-	TGTGCCAGCAGCGCCGGACAGACGATGAATGAAAAACTGTTTTTT	CASSAGQTMNEKLFF
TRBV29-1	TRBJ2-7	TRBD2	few	TGCAGCGTTGGCGGACTAAGCGGGACGGAAGAGCAGTACTTC	CSVGGLSGTEEQYF
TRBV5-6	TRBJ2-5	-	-	TGTGCCAGCAGCTTGATACAGCAAGAGACCCAGTACTTC	CASSLIQQETQYF
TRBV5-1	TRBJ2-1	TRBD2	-	TGCGCCAGCAGGCGACTAGCGGGGAGGGGTTCCTACAATGAGCAGTTCTTC	CASRRLAGRGSYNEQFF
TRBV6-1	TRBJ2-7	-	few	TGTGCCAGCAGGGGTAGGGTAGAGGGAGCCTCCTACGAGCAGTACTTC	CASRGRVEGASYEQYF
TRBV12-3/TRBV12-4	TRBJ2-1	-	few	TGTGCCACTTCGGGACAATCCTTCAATGAGCAGTTCTTC	CATSGQSFNEQFF
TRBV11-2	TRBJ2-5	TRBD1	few	TGTGCCAGCAGACAGGGGGGCCAAGAGACCCAGTACTTC	CASRQGGQETQYF
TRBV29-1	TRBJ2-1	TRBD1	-	TGCAGCGTTGTTGGGGCAGGGGGCAGTGAGCAGTTCTTC	CSVVGAGGSEQFF
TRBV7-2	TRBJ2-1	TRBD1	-	TGTGCCAGCAGCTCGGACAGGGTATATGAGCAGTTCTTC	CASSSDRVYEQFF
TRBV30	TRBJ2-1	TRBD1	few	TGTGCCTGGAGTGTAGGGGCAGGGGGCAATGAGCAGTTCTTC	CAWSVGAGGNEQFF
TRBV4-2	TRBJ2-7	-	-	TGTGCCAGCAGCCAAGTAGGACGGGAGTCGGCCTACGAGCAGTACTTC	CASSQVGRESAYEQYF
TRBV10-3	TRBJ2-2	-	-	TGTGCCATCAGTGTCGAACGGAGCACCGGGGAGCTGTTTTTT	CAISVERSTGELFF